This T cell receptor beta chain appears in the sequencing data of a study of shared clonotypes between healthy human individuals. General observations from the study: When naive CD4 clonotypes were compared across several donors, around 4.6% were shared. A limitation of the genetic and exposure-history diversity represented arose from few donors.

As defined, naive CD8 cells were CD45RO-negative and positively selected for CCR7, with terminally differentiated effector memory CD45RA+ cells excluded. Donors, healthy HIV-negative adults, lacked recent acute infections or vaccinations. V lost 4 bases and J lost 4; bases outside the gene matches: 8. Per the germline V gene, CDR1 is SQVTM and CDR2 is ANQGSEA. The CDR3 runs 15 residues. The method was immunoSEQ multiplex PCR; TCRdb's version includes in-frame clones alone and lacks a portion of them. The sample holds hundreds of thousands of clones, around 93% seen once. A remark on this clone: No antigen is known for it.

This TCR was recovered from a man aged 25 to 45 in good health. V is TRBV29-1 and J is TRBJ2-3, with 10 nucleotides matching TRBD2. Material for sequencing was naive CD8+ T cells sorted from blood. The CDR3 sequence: CSVGGLAGVADTQYF. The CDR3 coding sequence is TGCAGCGTTGGGGGCCTAGCGGGAGTAGCAGATACGCAGTATTTT.